Here is one TCR beta chain with its context. This clone was seen only once. Its cognate antigen has yet to be identified. No much larger clonotype is one base removed from it; base qualities were not supplied. This specimen comes from a study of T cells after posttransplantation cyclophosphamide (dated by TCRdb to about 2016). As for the study more broadly: Using TRB sequencing, the study followed how the T cell repertoire rebuilt after myeloablative bone marrow transplantation with posttransplantation cyclophosphamide given as GVHD prophylaxis. Blood from all 35 or so PTCy patients who had 1-year posttransplant specimens underwent TRB sequencing. Antigen receptor sequencing was done on samples from 35 to 40 PTCy-treated patients and from approximately 17 related bone marrow donors of those patients. In 3 patients, up to about 3 additional blood samples taken between 2 and 5.2 years after transplant also underwent TRB sequencing, as did pretransplant blood from a handful of patients. Public TRB sequences were queried against a database of over 3,000 sequences associated with responses to pathogens, tumor antigens, self-antigens and alloantigens. Because TRA and TRB clonality were tightly correlated in 9 samples, subsequent TCR analyses were focused on TRB only. On the study overall, not on this receptor specifically: Across under 50 patients, recipient CMV seropositivity and CMV reactivation were highly associated with TRB clonality; PTCy diversity was similar to CNI/methotrexate controls. At 1-2 months, donor-recipient similarity was low but rose over the first year, and the later blood repertoires were often dominated by donor CD8+ memory clones. The TRB repertoires of T cells infiltrating skin or the GI tract showed only limited overlap with the TRB repertoires found in blood.

TRB sequencing was run on genomic DNA with either the immunoSEQ assay at survey resolution or the hsTCRB kit. As for the authors' bioinformatics: The immunoSEQ software was used for initial read processing, and the LymphoSeq R package was used for repertoire analyses. Clonality was computed as 1 minus normalized Shannon entropy, and a Gini coefficient was also calculated for each TRB dataset. To infer phenotypes in unsorted samples, TRB sequences from sorted subsets of the recipient or donor were mapped onto unsorted samples from the same recipient. TCRdb obtained this table from immuneACCESS and retained in-frame rearrangements with V and J assigned. These tables miss some clones; where compared with another copy, unresolved V genes account for less than half of the shortfall, and the remainder is unexplained. From that table come the V and J calls and clone size; the DNA was used to work out D and trimming. Recorded for this sample are tens of thousands of clones; over 85% of them occurred a single time. Of the sample, about 15% falls within the top ten clones.

V is trimmed back by 4 bases and J by 4 bases, and the junction contains 4 bases that no gene match accounts for. Including cysteine and phenylalanine, the CDR3 has 13 amino acids. The CDR3 DNA has 39 bases and is translated from base 1. Per the germline V gene, SGHRS is the CDR1 and YFSETQ is the CDR2. PTCy-treated patients were drawn from a prospective multi-institutional clinical trial. Peripheral blood and bone marrow mononuclear cells were isolated by Ficoll-Hypaque density centrifugation and cryopreserved. The sequencing sample was made of PBMCs. The chain links TRBV5-1 with TRBJ1-1; 7 bases in the middle match TRBD1. This clonotype was obtained from a woman aged 40 to 49 with a blood cancer, CMV-positive, and with a related stem cell donor. Here is the DNA: TGCGCCAGCAGCCCCGGGACAGTCACTGAAGCTTTCTTT. The encoded protein is CASSPGTVTEAFF.